This TCR beta chain was obtained from a study of OX40 agonist ivuxolimab in advanced cancers. About the study: Past anti-PD-1, anti-PD-L1 or anti-CTLA-4 therapy was accepted, and 40% to 45% had received some. Whole-study results and caveats: Those patients achieving a partial response at 0.1-3.0 mg/kg showed among the lowest clonal expansion.

The protocol was immunoSEQ multiplex PCR, while the TCRdb copy is restricted to in-frame clones and leaves out a portion. The table shows around 60,000 clones, with about 90% occurring only once. In regard to this clone: The antigen is undetermined.

CDR1 is PRHDT and CDR2 is FYEKMQ in the germline V gene (reference sequence). The ends lost 0 bases at V and 6 bases at J; junction bases unmatched: 4. This CDR3 comprises 14 residues. The source of this sequence is an adult with an advanced solid tumor such as melanoma, head and neck, liver or kidney cancer. The V and J genes are TRBV13 and TRBJ1-2; the match to TRBD1 covers 7 bases. Sequenced here: CD4+ or CD8+ T cells sorted from blood, sampled in a trial of the OX40 agonist ivuxolimab. The CDR3 DNA reads as TGTGCCAGCAGCTTAGGGACAGGGTCCCATGGCTACACCTTC. Its protein is CASSLGTGSHGYTF.